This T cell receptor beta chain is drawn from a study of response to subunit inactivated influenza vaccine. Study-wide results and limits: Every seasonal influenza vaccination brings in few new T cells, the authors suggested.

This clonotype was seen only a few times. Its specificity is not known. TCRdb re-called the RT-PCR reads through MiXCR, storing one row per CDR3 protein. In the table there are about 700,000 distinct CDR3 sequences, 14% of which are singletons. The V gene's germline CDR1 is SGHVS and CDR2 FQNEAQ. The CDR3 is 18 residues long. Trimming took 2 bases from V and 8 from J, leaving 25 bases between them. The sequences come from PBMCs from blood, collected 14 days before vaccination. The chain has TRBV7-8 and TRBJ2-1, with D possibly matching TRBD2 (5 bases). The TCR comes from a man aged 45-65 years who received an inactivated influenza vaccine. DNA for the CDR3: TGTGCCAGCAGCTTAAGGTTGGCTAGCCCCGGGCAATATGATGAGCAGTTCTTC. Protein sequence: CASSLRLASPGQYDEQFF.